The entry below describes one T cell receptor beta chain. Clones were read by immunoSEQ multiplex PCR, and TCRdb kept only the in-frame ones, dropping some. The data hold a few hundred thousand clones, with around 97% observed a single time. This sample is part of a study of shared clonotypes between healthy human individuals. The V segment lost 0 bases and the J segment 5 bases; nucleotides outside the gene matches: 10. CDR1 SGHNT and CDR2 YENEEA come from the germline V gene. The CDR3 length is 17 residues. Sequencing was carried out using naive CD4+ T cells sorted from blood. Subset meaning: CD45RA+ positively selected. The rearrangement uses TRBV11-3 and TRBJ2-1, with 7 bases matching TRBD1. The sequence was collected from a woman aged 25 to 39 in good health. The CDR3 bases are TGTGCCAGCAGCTTAGATTCTTGGGCAGGGGGAAACAATGAGCAGTTCTTC. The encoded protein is CASSLDSWAGGNNEQFF.